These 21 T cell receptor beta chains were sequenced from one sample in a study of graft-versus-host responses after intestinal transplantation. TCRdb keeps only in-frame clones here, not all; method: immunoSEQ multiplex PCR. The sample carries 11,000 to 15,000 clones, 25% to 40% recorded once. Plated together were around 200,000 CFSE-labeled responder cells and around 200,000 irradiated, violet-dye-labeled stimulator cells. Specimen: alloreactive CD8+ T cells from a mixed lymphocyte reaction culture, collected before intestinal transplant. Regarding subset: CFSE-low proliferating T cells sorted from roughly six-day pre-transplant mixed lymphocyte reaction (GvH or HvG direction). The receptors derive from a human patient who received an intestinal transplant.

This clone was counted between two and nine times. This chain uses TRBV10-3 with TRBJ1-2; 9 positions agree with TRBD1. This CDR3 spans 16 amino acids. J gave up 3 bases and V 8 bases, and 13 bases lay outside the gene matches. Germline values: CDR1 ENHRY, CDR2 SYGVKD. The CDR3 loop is CAIGTLTGGADYGYTF. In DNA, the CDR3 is TGTGCCATCGGGACTCTAACAGGGGGCGCCGACTATGGCTACACCTTC.

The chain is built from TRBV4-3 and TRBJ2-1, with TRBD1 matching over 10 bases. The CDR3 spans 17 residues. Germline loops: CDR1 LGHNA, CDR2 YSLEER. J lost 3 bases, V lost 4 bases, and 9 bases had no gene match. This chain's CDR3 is CASSPSGTGVNYNEQFF. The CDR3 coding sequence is TGCGCCAGCAGCCCCTCCGGGACAGGGGTAAACTACAATGAGCAGTTCTTC.

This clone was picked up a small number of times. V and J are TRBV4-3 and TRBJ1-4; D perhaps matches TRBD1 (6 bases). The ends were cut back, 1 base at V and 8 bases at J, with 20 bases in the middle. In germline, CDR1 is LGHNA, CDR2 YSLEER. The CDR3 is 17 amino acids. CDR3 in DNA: TGCGCCAGCAGCCAAGGGGTCCGGGACATGGGTGACGAAAAACTGTTTTTT. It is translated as CASSQGVRDMGDEKLFF.

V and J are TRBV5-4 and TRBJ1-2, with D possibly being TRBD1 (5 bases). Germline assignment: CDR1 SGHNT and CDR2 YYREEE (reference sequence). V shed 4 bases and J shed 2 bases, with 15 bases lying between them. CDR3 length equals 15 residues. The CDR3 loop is CASSRMGQSNYGYTF. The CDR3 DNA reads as TGTGCCAGCAGCCGAATGGGGCAGAGCAACTATGGCTACACCTTC.

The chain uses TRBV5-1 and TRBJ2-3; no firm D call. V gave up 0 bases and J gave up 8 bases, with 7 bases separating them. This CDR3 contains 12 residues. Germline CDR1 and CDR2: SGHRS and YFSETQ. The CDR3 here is CASSLDGRTQYF. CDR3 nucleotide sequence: TGCGCCAGCAGCTTGGATGGGCGTACGCAGTATTTT.

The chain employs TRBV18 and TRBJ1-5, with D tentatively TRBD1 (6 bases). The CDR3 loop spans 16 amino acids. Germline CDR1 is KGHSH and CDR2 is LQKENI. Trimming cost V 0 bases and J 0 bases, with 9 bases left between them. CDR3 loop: CASSPPGGRSNQPQHF. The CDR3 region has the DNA TGTGCCAGCTCACCACCGGGGGGGCGTAGCAATCAGCCCCAGCATTTT. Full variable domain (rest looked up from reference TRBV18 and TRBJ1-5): NAGVMQNPRHLVRRRGQEARLRCSPMKGHSHVYWYRQLPEEGLKFMVYLQKENIIDESGMPKERFSAEFPKEGPSILRIQQVVRGDSAAYFCASSPPGGRSNQPQHFGDGTRLSIL.

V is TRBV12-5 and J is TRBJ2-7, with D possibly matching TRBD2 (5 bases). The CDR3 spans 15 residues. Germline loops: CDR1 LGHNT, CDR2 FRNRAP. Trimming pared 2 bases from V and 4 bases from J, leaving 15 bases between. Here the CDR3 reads CASGLPLAGEYEQYF. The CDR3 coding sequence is TGTGCTAGTGGTTTGCCCCTGGCCGGGGAATACGAGCAGTACTTC.

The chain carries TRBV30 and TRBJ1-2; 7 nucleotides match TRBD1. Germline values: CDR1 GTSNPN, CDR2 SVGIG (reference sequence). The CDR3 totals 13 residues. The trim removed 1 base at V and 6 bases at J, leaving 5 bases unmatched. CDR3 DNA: TGTGCCTGGAGTGAAACAGGGGTGGATGGCTACACCTTC. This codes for CAWSETGVDGYTF.

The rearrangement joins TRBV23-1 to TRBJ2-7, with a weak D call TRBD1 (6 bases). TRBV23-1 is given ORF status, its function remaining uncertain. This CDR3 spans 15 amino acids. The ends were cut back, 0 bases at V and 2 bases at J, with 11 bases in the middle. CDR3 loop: CASSQSGQGPYEQYF. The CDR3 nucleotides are TGCGCCAGCAGTCAATCGGGGCAGGGGCCCTACGAGCAGTACTTC.

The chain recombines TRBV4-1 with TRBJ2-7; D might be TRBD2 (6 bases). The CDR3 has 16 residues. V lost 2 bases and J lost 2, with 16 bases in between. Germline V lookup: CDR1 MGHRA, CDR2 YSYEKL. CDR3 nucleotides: TGCGCCAGCAGCCAATTCCCCGCGGGACTTACCTACGAGCAGTACTTC. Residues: CASSQFPAGLTYEQYF.

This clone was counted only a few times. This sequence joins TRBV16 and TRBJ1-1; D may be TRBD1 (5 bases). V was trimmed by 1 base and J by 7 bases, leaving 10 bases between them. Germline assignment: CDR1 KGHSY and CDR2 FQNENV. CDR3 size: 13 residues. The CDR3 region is CASSQWSGVEAFF. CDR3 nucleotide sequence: TGTGCCAGCAGCCAATGGTCGGGGGTTGAAGCTTTCTTT.

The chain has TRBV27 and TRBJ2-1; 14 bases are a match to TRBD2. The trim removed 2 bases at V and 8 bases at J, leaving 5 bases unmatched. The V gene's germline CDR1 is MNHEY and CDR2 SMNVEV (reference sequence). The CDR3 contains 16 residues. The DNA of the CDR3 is TGTGCCAGCAGTTTACTGACTAGCGGGGGGGCGGATGAGCAGTTCTTC. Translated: CASSLLTSGGADEQFF.

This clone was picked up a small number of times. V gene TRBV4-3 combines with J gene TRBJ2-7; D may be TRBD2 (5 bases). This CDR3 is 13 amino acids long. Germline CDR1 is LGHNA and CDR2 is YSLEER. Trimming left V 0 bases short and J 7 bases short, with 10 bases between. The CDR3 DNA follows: TGCGCCAGCAGCCAAGATAAATCGGGGGAGCAGTACTTC. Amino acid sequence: CASSQDKSGEQYF.

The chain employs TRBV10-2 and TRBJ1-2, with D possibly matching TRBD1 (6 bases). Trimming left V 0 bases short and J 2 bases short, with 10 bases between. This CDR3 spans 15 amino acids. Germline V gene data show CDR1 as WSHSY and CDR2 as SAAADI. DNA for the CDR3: TGCGCCAGCAGTGAGTCGTGGGGGCTCAACTATGGCTACACCTTC. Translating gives CASSESWGLNYGYTF.

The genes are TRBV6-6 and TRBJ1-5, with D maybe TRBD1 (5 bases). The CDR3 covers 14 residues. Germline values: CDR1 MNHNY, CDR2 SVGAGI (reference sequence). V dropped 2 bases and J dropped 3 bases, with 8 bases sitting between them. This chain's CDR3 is CASSYRGYNQPQHF. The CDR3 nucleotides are TGTGCCAGCAGTTACCGGGGGTACAATCAGCCCCAGCATTTT.

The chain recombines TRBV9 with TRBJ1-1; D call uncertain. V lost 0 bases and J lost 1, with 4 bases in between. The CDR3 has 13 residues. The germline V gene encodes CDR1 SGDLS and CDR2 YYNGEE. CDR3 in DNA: TGTGCCAGCAGCGTAGACACGAACACTGAAGCTTTCTTT. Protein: CASSVDTNTEAFF.

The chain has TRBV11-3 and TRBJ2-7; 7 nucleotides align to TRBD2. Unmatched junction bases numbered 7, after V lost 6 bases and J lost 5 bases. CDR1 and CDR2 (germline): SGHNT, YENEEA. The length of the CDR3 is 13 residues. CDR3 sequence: CASSSRLAHEQYF. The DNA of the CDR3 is TGTGCCAGCAGTTCCAGACTAGCCCACGAGCAGTACTTC. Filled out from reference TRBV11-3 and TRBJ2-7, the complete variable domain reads EAGVVQSPRYKIIEKKQPVAFWCNPISGHNTLYWYLQNLGQGPELLIRYENEEAVDDSQLPKDRFSAERLKGVDSTLKIQPAELGDSAVYLCASSSRLAHEQYFGPGTRLTVT.

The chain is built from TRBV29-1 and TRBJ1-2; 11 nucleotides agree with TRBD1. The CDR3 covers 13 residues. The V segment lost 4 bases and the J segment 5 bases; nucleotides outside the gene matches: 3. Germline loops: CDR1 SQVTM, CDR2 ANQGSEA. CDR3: CSVGTGGTYGYTF. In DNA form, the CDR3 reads TGCAGCGTTGGGACAGGGGGCACATATGGCTACACCTTC.

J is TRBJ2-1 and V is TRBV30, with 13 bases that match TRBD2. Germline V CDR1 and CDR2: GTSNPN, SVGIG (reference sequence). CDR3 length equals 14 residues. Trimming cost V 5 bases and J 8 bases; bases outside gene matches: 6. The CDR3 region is CAWDPGLAGYEQFF. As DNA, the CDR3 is TGTGCCTGGGATCCGGGACTAGCGGGGTATGAGCAGTTCTTC.

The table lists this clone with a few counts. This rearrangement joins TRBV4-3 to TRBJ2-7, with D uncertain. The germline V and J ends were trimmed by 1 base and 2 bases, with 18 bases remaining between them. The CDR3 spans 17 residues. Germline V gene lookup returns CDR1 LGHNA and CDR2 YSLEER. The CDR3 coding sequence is TGCGCCAGCAGCCAAGGATCAAGCGTTCTCAGACCCTACGAGCAGTACTTC. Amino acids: CASSQGSSVLRPYEQYF.

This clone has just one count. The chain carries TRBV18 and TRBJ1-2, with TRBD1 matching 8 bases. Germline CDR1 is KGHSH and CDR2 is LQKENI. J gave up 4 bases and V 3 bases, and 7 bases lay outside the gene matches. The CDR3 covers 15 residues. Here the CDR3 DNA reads TGTGCCAGCTCACCTGGACAGGGAAATTCCTATGGCTACACCTTC. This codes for CASSPGQGNSYGYTF.